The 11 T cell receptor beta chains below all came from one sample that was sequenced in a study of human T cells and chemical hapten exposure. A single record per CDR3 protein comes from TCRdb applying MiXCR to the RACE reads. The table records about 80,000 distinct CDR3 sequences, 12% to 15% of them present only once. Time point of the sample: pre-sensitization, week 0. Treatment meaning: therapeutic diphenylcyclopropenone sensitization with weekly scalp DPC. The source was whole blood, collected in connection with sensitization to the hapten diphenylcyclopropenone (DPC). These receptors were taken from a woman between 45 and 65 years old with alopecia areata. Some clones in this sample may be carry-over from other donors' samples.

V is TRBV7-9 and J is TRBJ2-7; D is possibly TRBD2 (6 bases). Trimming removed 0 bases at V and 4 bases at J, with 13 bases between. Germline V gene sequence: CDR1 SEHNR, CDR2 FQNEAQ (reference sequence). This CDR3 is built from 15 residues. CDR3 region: CASSLATLARYEQYF. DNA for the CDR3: TGTGCCAGCAGCTTAGCAACGCTAGCGCGGTACGAGCAGTACTTC.

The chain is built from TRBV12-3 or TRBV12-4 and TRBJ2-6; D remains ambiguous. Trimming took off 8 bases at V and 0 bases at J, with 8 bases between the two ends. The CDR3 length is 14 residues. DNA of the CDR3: TGTGCCAGCGATACCAGCTCTGGGGCCAACGTCCTGACTTTC. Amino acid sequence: CASDTSSGANVLTF.

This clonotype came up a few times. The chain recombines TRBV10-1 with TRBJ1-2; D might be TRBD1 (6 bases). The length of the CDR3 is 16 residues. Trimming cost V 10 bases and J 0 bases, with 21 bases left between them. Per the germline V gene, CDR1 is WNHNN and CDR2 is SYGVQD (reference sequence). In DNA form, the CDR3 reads TGCGCCACCGACCCGAACGAGGACAGAACTAACTATGGCTACACCTTC. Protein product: CATDPNEDRTNYGYTF.

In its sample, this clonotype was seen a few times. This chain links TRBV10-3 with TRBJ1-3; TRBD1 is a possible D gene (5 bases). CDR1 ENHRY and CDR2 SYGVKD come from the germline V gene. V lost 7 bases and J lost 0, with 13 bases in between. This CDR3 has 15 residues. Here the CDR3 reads CAINPGRLSGNTIYF. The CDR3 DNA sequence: TGTGCCATCAATCCGGGACGGCTCTCTGGAAACACCATATATTTT.

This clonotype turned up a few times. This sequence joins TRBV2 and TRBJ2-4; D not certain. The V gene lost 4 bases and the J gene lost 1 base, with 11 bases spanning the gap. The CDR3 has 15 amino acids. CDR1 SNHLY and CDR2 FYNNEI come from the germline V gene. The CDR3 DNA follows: TGTGCCAGCAGTGCCAACGGGTTGGCCAAAAACATTCAGTACTTC. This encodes CASSANGLAKNIQYF.

The DNA for the CDR3 is TGTGCCAGCAGTCCCGGGACAGAAAGCTACGAGCAGTACTTC. This sequence encodes CASSPGTESYEQYF. The rearrangement links TRBV6-2 or TRBV6-3 to TRBJ2-7, with TRBD1 matching over 7 bases. The CDR3 loop spans 14 amino acids. V lost 5 bases, J lost 3 bases, and 7 bases stayed unmatched. The germline gives CDR1 MNHEY, CDR2 SVGEGT.

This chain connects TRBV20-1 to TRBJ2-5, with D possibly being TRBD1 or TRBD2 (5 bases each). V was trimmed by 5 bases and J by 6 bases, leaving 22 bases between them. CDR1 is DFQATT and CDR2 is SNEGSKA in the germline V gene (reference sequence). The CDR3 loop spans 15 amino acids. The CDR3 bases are TGCAGTGCTGATGCCGGGACCAGAGGGTTAAAGACCCAGTACTTC. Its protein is CSADAGTRGLKTQYF.

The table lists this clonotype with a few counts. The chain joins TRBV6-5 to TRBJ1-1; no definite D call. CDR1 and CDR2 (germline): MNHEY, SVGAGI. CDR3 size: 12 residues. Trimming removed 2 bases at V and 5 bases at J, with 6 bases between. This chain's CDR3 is CASSYGWTEAFF. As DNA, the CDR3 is TGTGCCAGCAGTTACGGATGGACTGAAGCTTTCTTT.

The CDR3 loop is CSALLADQETQYF. The CDR3 bases are TGCAGTGCCTTACTAGCGGACCAAGAGACCCAGTACTTC. The rearrangement uses TRBV20-1 and TRBJ2-5, with 8 bases fitting TRBD2. Germline V CDR1 and CDR2: DFQATT, SNEGSKA (reference sequence). This CDR3 is 13 amino acids long. Trimming took 6 bases from V and 0 from J; bases not matched to a gene: 3.

The CDR3: CASSTIRDRGHEQFF. The CDR3 coding sequence is TGTGCCAGCTCAACAATCCGGGACAGGGGCCACGAGCAGTTCTTC. The chain links TRBV18 to TRBJ2-1; 10 nucleotides match TRBD1. Trimming removed 5 bases from V and 10 bases from J; junction bases left unmatched: 11. Germline CDR1 reads KGHSH; CDR2 reads LQKENI. The CDR3 length is 15 residues. Full variable domain (outside the CDR3, taken from reference TRBV18 and TRBJ2-1): NAGVMQNPRHLVRRRGQEARLRCSPMKGHSHVYWYRQLPEEGLKFMVYLQKENIIDESGMPKERFSAEFPKEGPSILRIQQVVRGDSAAYFCASSTIRDRGHEQFFGPGTRLTVL.

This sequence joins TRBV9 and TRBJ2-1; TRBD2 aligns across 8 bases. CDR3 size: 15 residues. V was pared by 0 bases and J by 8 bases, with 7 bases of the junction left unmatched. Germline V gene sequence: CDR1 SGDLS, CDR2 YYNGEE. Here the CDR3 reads CASSVGETSVHEQFF. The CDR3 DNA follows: TGTGCCAGCAGCGTAGGAGAGACTAGCGTCCATGAGCAGTTCTTC.